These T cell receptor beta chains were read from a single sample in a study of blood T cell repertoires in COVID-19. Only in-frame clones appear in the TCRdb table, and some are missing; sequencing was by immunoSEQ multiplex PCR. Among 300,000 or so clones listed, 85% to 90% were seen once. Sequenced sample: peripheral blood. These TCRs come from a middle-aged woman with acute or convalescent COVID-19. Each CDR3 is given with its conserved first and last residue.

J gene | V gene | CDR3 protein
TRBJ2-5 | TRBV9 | CASSLRGGQETQYF
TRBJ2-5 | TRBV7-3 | CASSLTTGDLETQYF
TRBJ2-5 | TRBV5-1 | CASSPMGADQETQYF
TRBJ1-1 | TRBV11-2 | CASSLTPMMNTEAFF
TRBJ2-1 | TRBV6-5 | CASSTASGQRNEQFF
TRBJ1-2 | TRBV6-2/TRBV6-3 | CASSQNYRARNGYTF
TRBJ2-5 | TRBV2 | CASRIQRQETQYF
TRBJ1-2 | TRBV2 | CASSGRTGFDGYTF
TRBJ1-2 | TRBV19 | CASSRGGLTYGYTF
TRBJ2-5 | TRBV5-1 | CASSLVPSGEETQYF
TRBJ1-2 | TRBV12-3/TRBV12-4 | CASSRTGQGTF
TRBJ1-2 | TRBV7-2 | CASSGTRTGDGYTF
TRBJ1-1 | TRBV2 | CASINRGRGVRGTEAFF
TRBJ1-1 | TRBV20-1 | CSASVRLNTEAFF
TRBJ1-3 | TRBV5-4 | CASSLSAGTRSGNTIYF
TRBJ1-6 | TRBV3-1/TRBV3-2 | CASSQGAGGRSPLHF
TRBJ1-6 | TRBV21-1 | CASSKGRGGLKQSPLHF
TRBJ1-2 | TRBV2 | CASSEHNYGYTF
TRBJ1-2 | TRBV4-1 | CASSQQGQGAPSYGYTF
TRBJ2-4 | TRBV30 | CAWMRLGQGGNIQYF
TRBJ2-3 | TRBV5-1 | CASSYSGGAYVDTQYF
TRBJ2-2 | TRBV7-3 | CASSFFSGTGNTGELFF
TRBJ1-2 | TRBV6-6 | CASRDRGFYGYTF
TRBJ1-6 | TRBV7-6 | CASGNREPLHF
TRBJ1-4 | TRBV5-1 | CASSLNSRKEKLFF
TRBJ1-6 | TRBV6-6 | CASVGTGGNSPLHF
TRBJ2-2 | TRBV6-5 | CASSYPTGRGELFF
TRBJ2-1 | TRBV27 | CASSSDRGSYNEQFF
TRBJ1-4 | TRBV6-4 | CASSVQANEKLFF
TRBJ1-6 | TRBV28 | CASSSLTGNSPLHF
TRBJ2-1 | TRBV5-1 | CASSLGQYRYNEQFF
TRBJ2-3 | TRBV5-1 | CASSLGGTPWEDTQYF
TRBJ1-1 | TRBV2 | CASKDTMNTEAFF
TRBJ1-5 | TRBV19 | CASVPYGVFGNQPQHF
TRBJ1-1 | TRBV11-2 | CASSLRTLNTEAFF
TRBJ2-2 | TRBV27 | CASSPLSPLRQGARPGELFF
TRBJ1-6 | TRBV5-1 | CASSLAGSSYNSPLHF
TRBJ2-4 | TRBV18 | CASSPPKQVAKNIQYF
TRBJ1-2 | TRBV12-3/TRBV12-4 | CASSSGYGYTF
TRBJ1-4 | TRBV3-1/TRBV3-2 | CASSLRDIHEKLFF
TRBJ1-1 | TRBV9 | CASSVPGRDTEAFF
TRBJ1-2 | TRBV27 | CASSLSGTGVYGYTF
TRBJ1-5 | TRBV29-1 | CSVVFLTLGTEPSNQPQHF
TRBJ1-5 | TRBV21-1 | CASNPEEGPAGNQPQHF
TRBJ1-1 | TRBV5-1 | CASSPAPGYMNTEAFF
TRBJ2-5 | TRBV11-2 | CASSPPARGGPQETQYF
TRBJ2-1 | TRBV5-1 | CASTRDIQGSEQFF
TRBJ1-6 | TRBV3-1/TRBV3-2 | CASSPGQGSSPLHF
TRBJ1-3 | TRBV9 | CASSPRSSGNTIYF
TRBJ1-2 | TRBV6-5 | CASSYSAVNYGYTF
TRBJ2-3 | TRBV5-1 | CASSLVGLAGGPGDTQYF
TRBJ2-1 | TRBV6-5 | CASSSDRVANEQFF
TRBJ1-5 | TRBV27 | CASGFNGHLKPQHF
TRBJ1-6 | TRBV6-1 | CASSEARVQTAIGSPLHF
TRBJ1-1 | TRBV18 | CASSSRRTGGEAFF